Each of the 9 T cell receptor beta chains below was sequenced from the same sample in a study of T-cell memory formation after mild COVID-19 (dated by TCRdb to the early 2020s). Libraries were constructed by 5' RACE. Sequenced on an Illumina NovaSeq 6000. The public reads were reprocessed in TCRdb via fastp at Q25 and MiXCR, keeping in-frame beta chains. For every CDR3 protein sequence, its rows merge into one entry that carries the most common genes and DNA. The sample table holds some 120,000 distinct CDR3 sequences, of which about a sixth were seen once. Approximately 4.7% of the sample is held by the ten biggest clonotypes. Sequencing was carried out using PBMCs or a T cell subset sorted from them (not recorded which). These receptors all come from a man aged 18-30 years who had mild COVID-19 (a few samples of this study predate the infection). The sample titles of this study are shuffled in the database, so cell type and time point are left out; the donor was told from shared clones.

The chain recombines TRBV4-2 with TRBJ1-4, with a possible D match to TRBD1 (5 bases). This CDR3 has 14 amino acids. The germline V gene encodes CDR1 LGHNA and CDR2 YNFKEQ. V lost 1 base and J 6 bases, leaving 9 bases between the germline ends. As DNA, the CDR3 is TGTGCCAGCAGCCAAGGGGGCGGGTATGAAAAACTGTTTTTT. Translation gives CASSQGGGYEKLFF.

This clonotype appeared a few times. The V call is TRBV5-1, the J call TRBJ2-3; no clear D. The germline V and J ends were trimmed by 0 bases and 4 bases, with 6 bases remaining between them. This CDR3 comprises 13 residues. The germline gives CDR1 SGHRS, CDR2 YFSETQ. CDR3 in DNA: TGCGCCAGCAGCTTGGGAATCGCAGATACGCAGTATTTT. This gives the protein CASSLGIADTQYF.

DNA for the CDR3: TGTGCCAGCAGCTTAGACGGCGGAAACACTGAAGCTTTCTTT. It is translated as CASSLDGGNTEAFF. V gene TRBV7-6 combines with J gene TRBJ1-1; unclear D gene. CDR1 and CDR2 (germline): SGHVS, FNYEAQ. V lost 1 base and J 2 bases, leaving 8 bases between the germline ends. The CDR3 length is 14 residues.

V usage is TRBV5-1 and J usage is TRBJ1-3, with a tentative D call TRBD1 (5 bases). This CDR3 contains 15 residues. V was pared by 6 bases and J by 1 base, with 14 bases between. CDR1 SGHRS and CDR2 YFSETQ come from the germline V gene. Written as DNA, the CDR3 is TGCGCCAGCACCCTTCTGGGGGGATCTGGAAACACCATATATTTT. Protein: CASTLLGGSGNTIYF.

The V call is TRBV5-1, the J call TRBJ2-3, with 7 nucleotides matching TRBD1. With V trimmed by 6 bases and J by 3 bases, 7 bases remained unmatched. The CDR3 totals 14 residues. Germline V lookup: CDR1 SGHRS, CDR2 YFSETQ. CDR3 loop: CASKQQGETDTQYF. Written as DNA, the CDR3 is TGCGCCAGCAAGCAGCAGGGGGAAACAGATACGCAGTATTTT. Combining the CDR3 with reference TRBV5-1 and TRBJ2-3 gives the whole variable domain KAGVTQTPRYLIKTRGQQVTLSCSPISGHRSVSWYQQTPGQGLQFLFEYFSETQRNKGNFPGRFSGRQFSNSRSEMNVSTLELGDSALYLCASKQQGETDTQYFGPGTRLTVL.

The rearrangement joins TRBV18 to TRBJ1-4; D not certain. The V gene's germline CDR1 is KGHSH and CDR2 LQKENI. Trimming left V 2 bases short and J 9 bases short, with 16 bases between. This CDR3 spans 15 amino acids. The CDR3 reads CASSPWAAPSKKLFF. The CDR3, as DNA: TGTGCCAGCTCACCATGGGCAGCCCCTAGTAAAAAACTGTTTTTT. Using reference TRBV18 and TRBJ1-4 for the parts outside the CDR3, the full variable domain is NAGVMQNPRHLVRRRGQEARLRCSPMKGHSHVYWYRQLPEEGLKFMVYLQKENIIDESGMPKERFSAEFPKEGPSILRIQQVVRGDSAAYFCASSPWAAPSKKLFFGSGTQLSVL.

This clonotype came up a few times. The chain links TRBV29-1 to TRBJ2-2, with D perhaps assigned TRBD1 or TRBD2 (5 bases each). Germline V gives CDR1 SQVTM, CDR2 ANQGSEA. V lost 4 bases to trimming and J lost 5 bases, with 8 bases between them. The CDR3 length is 12 residues. The CDR3 nucleotides read TGCAGCGTTGGGGGGAGTACCGGGGAGCTGTTTTTT. This codes for CSVGGSTGELFF.

This rearrangement joins TRBV6-5 to TRBJ1-1, with 7 bases aligning to TRBD1. This CDR3 has 12 residues. The germline CDR1 and CDR2 sequences are MNHEY and SVGAGI. V lost 2 bases, J lost 10 bases, and 4 bases stayed unmatched. As DNA, the CDR3 is TGTGCCAGCAGTTACAGGGGGCTTAGAGCTTTCTTT. Its translation: CASSYRGLRAFF.

A few counts support this clonotype. This chain connects TRBV12-3 or TRBV12-4 to TRBJ1-5, with D unresolved. There are 12 residues in the CDR3. The CDR3 DNA reads TGTGGCGTGGGCACGGGCAATCAGCCCCAGCATTTT. Translated: CGVGTGNQPQHF.